The 14 T cell receptor beta chains below come from one sample, sequenced in a study of read filtering for tumor transcriptome and immune sequencing. From approximately 400 ng of RNA, a library with molecular barcoded alpha/delta and beta/gamma adaptors was made. TCRdb re-called the reads through MiXCR, storing one row per CDR3 protein. Among 50,000 to 65,000 distinct CDR3 sequences, over 9% were seen once, and the ten largest hold 16%. The sample consisted of a population of CD138-negative cells sorted from bone marrow. These TCRs come from a donor at least 40 years old with multiple myeloma.

This clonotype was detected ten times or more. The chain combines TRBV30 with TRBJ2-1, with TRBD1 matching 12 bases. Germline V gene lookup returns CDR1 GTSNPN and CDR2 SVGIG (reference sequence). With V trimmed by 3 bases and J by 6 bases, 3 bases remained unmatched. CDR3 length equals 14 residues. The CDR3 DNA is TGTGCCTGGAGGGGACAGGGGGCAAGCAATGAGCAGTTCTTC. Amino acid sequence: CAWRGQGASNEQFF.

This clonotype was picked up many times. The rearrangement links TRBV5-1 to TRBJ1-1, with 8 bases identical to TRBD1. This CDR3 has 14 amino acids. Germline CDR1 reads SGHRS; CDR2 reads YFSETQ. The V gene end was trimmed by 6 bases and the J gene end by 2 bases; junction bases not matched to a gene: 6. CDR3: CASTRGPTNTEAFF. CDR3 coding DNA: TGCGCCAGCACCAGGGGGCCGACAAACACTGAAGCTTTCTTT.

In this sample, this clonotype turned up many times. The V and J genes are TRBV20-1 and TRBJ2-5; the D is unclear. CDR1 is DFQATT, CDR2 SNEGSKA, per germline (reference sequence). The CDR3 extends over 11 amino acids. With 4 bases removed from V and 5 bases from J, the gap between germline ends came to 8 bases. In DNA form, the CDR3 reads TGCAGTGCTACACATGGGGAGACCCAGTACTTC. It yields the protein CSATHGETQYF.

The chain uses TRBV20-1 and TRBJ2-6; D is undetermined. Germline CDR1 DFQATT, CDR2 SNEGSKA (reference sequence). This CDR3 region has 15 residues. Between the trimmed V and J ends, which lost 6 bases and 2 bases, there was a span of 14 bases. Here the CDR3 DNA reads TGCAGTGCCCACGACCCCCGTCCTGGGGCCAACGTCCTGACTTTC. This codes for CSAHDPRPGANVLTF.

This clonotype was counted many times. The gene calls are TRBV27 and TRBJ2-7, with TRBD2 matching 14 bases. The germline gives CDR1 MNHEY, CDR2 SMNVEV (reference sequence). V trimming: 4 bases; J trimming: 4 bases; junction bases outside the gene matches: 9. The CDR3 is made up of 17 amino acids. CDR3 DNA: TGTGCCAGCAGTTCCGCCCCCGGGACTAGCGGGAGTTACGAGCAGTACTTC. Translation: CASSSAPGTSGSYEQYF.

This clonotype was detected ten times or more. The rearrangement links TRBV20-1 to TRBJ2-5; 7 bases match TRBD1. The germline V gene encodes CDR1 DFQATT and CDR2 SNEGSKA (reference sequence). The V gene end was trimmed by 1 base and the J gene end by 7 bases; junction bases not matched to a gene: 6. The CDR3 has 13 amino acids. The CDR3 sequence is CSARGQGRGTQYF. DNA of the CDR3: TGCAGTGCTAGAGGACAGGGTCGGGGGACCCAGTACTTC.

This clonotype was seen repeatedly, ten times or more. The chain recombines TRBV28 with TRBJ2-7; D unresolved. There are 13 residues in the CDR3. With 6 bases removed from V and 6 bases from J, the gap between germline ends came to 15 bases. Germline-derived CDR1 and CDR2 are MDHEN and SYDVKM. The chain's CDR3 is CASRSSGLGEQYF. The CDR3 nucleotides are TGTGCCAGCAGGAGTTCAGGTCTGGGCGAGCAGTACTTC.

This clonotype has at least ten counts. This rearrangement joins TRBV4-1 to TRBJ1-1, with TRBD1 as a possible D gene (6 bases). V was shortened by 3 bases and J by 3 bases, with 14 bases between the two germline ends. The germline CDR1 and CDR2 sequences are MGHRA and YSYEKL. The CDR3 is 15 amino acids. CDR3 in DNA: TGCGCCAGCAGCCAGGGACACTCGAGAGACACTGAAGCTTTCTTT. This codes for CASSQGHSRDTEAFF.

This clonotype was counted many times. The rearrangement links TRBV11-1 to TRBJ2-7, with 10 bases identical to TRBD1. Looked up from germline, CDR1 is SGHAT and CDR2 is FQDESV (reference sequence). Unmatched junction bases numbered 7, after V lost 5 bases and J lost 3 bases. This CDR3 region has 15 residues. The CDR3 loop is CASSARDRGDYEQYF. The CDR3 DNA is TGTGCCAGCAGCGCTCGGGACAGGGGTGACTACGAGCAGTACTTC.

Ten or more counts support this clonotype. The genes are TRBV9 and TRBJ1-5; possibly TRBD1 for D (5 bases). Trimming pared 3 bases from V and 0 bases from J, leaving 13 bases between. CDR3 size: 16 residues. The germline gives CDR1 SGDLS, CDR2 YYNGEE. CDR3 in amino acids: CASSAGARNSNQPQHF. The CDR3 region has the DNA TGTGCCAGCAGCGCTGGGGCAAGAAATAGCAATCAGCCCCAGCATTTT.

In this sample, this clonotype turned up many times. This chain joins TRBV24-1 and TRBJ1-1; no clear D. The CDR3 is 13 amino acids. Germline V gene lookup returns CDR1 KGHDR and CDR2 SFDVKD. V was trimmed by 7 bases and J by 1 base, leaving 9 bases between them. The CDR3 reads CATRYATNTEAFF. CDR3 nucleotide sequence: TGTGCCACCAGGTATGCTACGAACACTGAAGCTTTCTTT.

This clonotype was found many times. The chain joins TRBV10-3 to TRBJ1-4, with D unresolved. The V end was cut by 5 bases, the J end by 7 bases, with 11 bases between. The CDR3 spans 13 residues. Germline values: CDR1 ENHRY, CDR2 SYGVKD. The CDR3 sequence is CAISSDLGEKLFF. The CDR3 nucleotides read TGTGCCATCAGTTCAGATCTAGGTGAAAAACTGTTTTTT.

There are many counts of this clonotype. The chain carries TRBV5-1 and TRBJ1-1; TRBD1 is a possible D gene (6 bases). This CDR3 has 14 residues. Germline values: CDR1 SGHRS, CDR2 YFSETQ. V was clipped by 4 bases and J by 5 bases, with 15 bases between them. CDR3 loop: CASSRDLQGTEAFF. The CDR3 bases are TGCGCCAGCAGCCGAGACCTACAGGGAACTGAAGCTTTCTTT.

The genes are TRBV29-1 and TRBJ1-1; 7 bases fit TRBD1. V dropped 3 bases and J dropped 1; count of bases not matched to a gene: 5. The CDR3 spans 14 residues. From germline, CDR1 is SQVTM and CDR2 ANQGSEA. CDR3 amino acids: CSVEAGGRNTEAFF. The CDR3 nucleotides read TGCAGCGTTGAGGCAGGGGGAAGGAACACTGAAGCTTTCTTT.